This TCR beta chain is from a study of blood T cell repertoires in COVID-19. Turning to the study itself: From the United States, Italy and Spain came samples of acute and convalescent COVID-19.

TCRdb's copy holds only in-frame clones and misses some; the assay was immunoSEQ multiplex PCR. The data contain roughly 360,000 clones, approximately 80% of them singletons. This clone was found a few times. Germline lookup yields CDR1 LGHDT and CDR2 YNNKEL (reference sequence). CDR3 length: 13 amino acids. V was pared by 4 bases and J by 5 bases, with 11 bases between. The sample was peripheral blood. The clonotype was recovered from a human donor with acute or convalescent COVID-19. The donor label of this sample is uncertain. The chain combines TRBV3-1 (or the pseudogene TRBV3-2) with TRBJ1-1; D not resolved. This CDR3 reads CASSLGGFTEAFF. Here the CDR3 DNA reads TGTGCCAGCAGCCTCGGAGGTTTTACTGAAGCTTTCTTT.